Below are 18 T cell receptor beta chains sequenced from a single sample in a study of blood T cell repertoires in COVID-19. Profiled with immunoSEQ multiplex PCR; TCRdb holds only in-frame clones, not every one. The data contain roughly 150,000 clones, about nine tenths of them seen just once; the ten biggest clones take up 18%. Sequencing input: peripheral blood. The source is a man aged 55-75 years with active or convalescent COVID-19.

This chain joins TRBV19 and TRBJ2-7, with D perhaps TRBD2 (5 bases). The CDR3 has 14 residues. The ends were cut back, 5 bases at V and 5 bases at J, with 16 bases in the middle. Germline V lookup: CDR1 LNHDA, CDR2 SQIVND (reference sequence). CDR3 nucleotide sequence: TGTGCCAGTAGTTACGGACCCGGGATCCACGAGCAGTACTTC. This codes for CASSYGPGIHEQYF.

The chain employs TRBV15 and TRBJ2-7; perhaps TRBD2 as D (6 bases). Germline assignment: CDR1 LNHNV and CDR2 YYDKDF (reference sequence). The CDR3 totals 17 residues. Trimming shortened V by 3 bases and J by 1 base, and 19 bases separated the two germline ends. CDR3 DNA sequence: TGTGCCACCAGCAGTGGGGAGGAGCGGGCAAAGTCCTACGAGCAGTACTTC. Protein product: CATSSGEERAKSYEQYF.

This clone has only a few counts. The V and J genes are TRBV24-1 and TRBJ1-4; TRBD1 matches 7 bases. The CDR3 length is 17 residues. The V gene's germline CDR1 is KGHDR and CDR2 SFDVKD. Trimming cost V 1 base and J 5 bases; bases outside gene matches: 9. The CDR3 loop reads CATSDFSETGRNEKLFF. The CDR3, as DNA: TGTGCCACCAGTGATTTTTCGGAGACAGGGAGAAATGAAAAACTGTTTTTT.

This chain links TRBV10-3 with TRBJ1-1, with 8 bases that match TRBD1. V shed 6 bases and J 7 bases; nucleotides not matched to a gene: 4. The CDR3 runs 12 residues. The germline CDR1 and CDR2 sequences are ENHRY and SYGVKD. The CDR3 DNA reads as TGTGCCATCAGCGCGGACAGGGTTGAAGCTTTCTTT. Translating it yields CAISADRVEAFF.

This chain connects TRBV28 to TRBJ1-4, with no clear D. This CDR3 has 14 residues. Trimming took 4 bases from V and 8 from J, leaving 14 bases between them. Germline V gene lookup returns CDR1 MDHEN and CDR2 SYDVKM. The DNA for the CDR3 is TGTGCCAGCAGTTCAGGCGGGCGAGAGGAAAAACTGTTTTTT. Protein sequence: CASSSGGREEKLFF.

The chain joins TRBV19 to TRBJ1-2, with 7 bases identical to TRBD1. V dropped 5 bases and J dropped 0; count of bases not matched to a gene: 6. The germline gives CDR1 LNHDA, CDR2 SQIVND (reference sequence). The CDR3 covers 15 residues. CDR3 in amino acids: CASSGDSRTNYGYTF. For the CDR3, the DNA is TGTGCCAGTAGTGGGGACAGTAGAACTAACTATGGCTACACCTTC.

The chain joins TRBV11-2 to TRBJ2-1, with 7 bases matching TRBD2. The V and J ends lost 4 bases and 2 bases, in that order; junction bases with no gene match: 8. Germline V CDR1 and CDR2: SGHAT, FQNNGV. The CDR3 spans 16 residues. The DNA for the CDR3 is TGTGCCAGCAGCTCCCTTATCCTAGCGGCCTACAATGAGCAGTTCTTC. Encoded protein: CASSSLILAAYNEQFF. Supplemented by reference TRBV11-2 and TRBJ2-1, the full variable domain reads EAGVAQSPRYKIIEKRQSVAFWCNPISGHATLYWYQQILGQGPKLLIQFQNNGVVDDSQLPKDRFSAERLKGVDSTLKIQPAKLEDSAVYLCASSSLILAAYNEQFFGPGTRLTVL.

The chain links TRBV5-1 to TRBJ2-5; D is perhaps TRBD1 (6 bases). The germline V gene has CDR1 SGHRS and CDR2 YFSETQ. Deletions cut 4 bases from V and 2 bases from J, with 15 bases between. The CDR3 length is 15 residues. The CDR3 nucleotides are TGCGCCAGCAGCGTGGAACAGGGAGAACAAGAGACCCAGTACTTC. Encoded protein: CASSVEQGEQETQYF.

V and J are TRBV5-1 and TRBJ2-1; 7 bases line up with TRBD2. The CDR3 is 14 residues long. The V and J ends lost 0 bases and 8 bases, in that order; junction bases with no gene match: 5. Germline CDR1 is SGHRS and CDR2 is YFSETQ. The CDR3 is CASSLGEGRDEQFF. In DNA form, the CDR3 reads TGCGCCAGCAGCTTGGGGGAGGGCCGGGATGAGCAGTTCTTC.

The J gene is TRBJ1-1, the V gene TRBV3-1 (or the pseudogene TRBV3-2), with 11 bases fitting TRBD1. Losses at the gene ends were 6 bases for V and 3 bases for J; bases not matched to a gene: 12. The CDR3 has 17 residues. Germline CDR1 LGHDT, CDR2 YNNKEL (reference sequence). CDR3 region: CASRAFGQGARDTEAFF. CDR3 sequence (DNA): TGTGCCAGCAGAGCGTTCGGACAGGGGGCAAGGGACACTGAAGCTTTCTTT.

V usage is TRBV6-5 and J usage is TRBJ2-4, with D perhaps matching TRBD1 (6 bases). The CDR3 runs to 15 residues. Trimming removed 7 bases at V and 5 bases at J, with 18 bases between. In germline, CDR1 is MNHEY, CDR2 SVGAGI. DNA for the CDR3: TGTGCCAGCACCACCCTAACAGGGTTGGAAAACATTCAGTACTTC. Translating gives CASTTLTGLENIQYF.

The chain employs TRBV13 and TRBJ2-3, with 7 bases that match TRBD1. The CDR3 length is 14 residues. Trimming at V came to 5 bases and at J to 7 bases, leaving 9 bases not matched to a gene. The V gene's germline CDR1 is PRHDT and CDR2 FYEKMQ (reference sequence). The CDR3, as DNA: TGTGCCAGCAGCCCCCCCGAGGGGGCACATACGCAGTATTTT. Encoded protein: CASSPPEGAHTQYF.

The rearrangement joins TRBV24-1 to TRBJ2-1; the match to TRBD2 covers 10 bases. The germline V gene encodes CDR1 KGHDR and CDR2 SFDVKD. J lost 8 bases, V lost 6 bases, and 9 bases had no gene match. The CDR3 consists of 15 residues. CDR3 DNA sequence: TGTGCCACCAGTCCAGCACTAGCGGGGCGCGATGAGCAGTTCTTC. This translates into CATSPALAGRDEQFF.

The J gene is TRBJ2-7, the V gene TRBV3-1 (or the pseudogene TRBV3-2), with TRBD2 identical over 9 bases. The V gene end was trimmed by 3 bases and the J gene end by 1 base; junction bases not matched to a gene: 4. The germline V gene has CDR1 LGHDT and CDR2 YNNKEL (reference sequence). This CDR3 has 15 residues. The chain's CDR3 is CASSQGSGGSYEQYF. The CDR3 DNA reads as TGTGCCAGCAGCCAGGGTAGCGGGGGATCCTACGAGCAGTACTTC.

This chain uses TRBV19 with TRBJ1-2, with TRBD1 identical over 7 bases. The CDR3 consists of 15 residues. V dropped 6 bases and J dropped 2; count of bases not matched to a gene: 9. CDR1 and CDR2 (germline): LNHDA, SQIVND (reference sequence). CDR3 DNA: TGTGCCAGTAGCCTATCCGGACAGGTAAACTATGGCTACACCTTC. Encoded protein: CASSLSGQVNYGYTF.

The chain combines TRBV2 with TRBJ1-1; the match to TRBD1 covers 10 bases. Trimming at V came to 7 bases and at J to 5 bases, leaving 13 bases not matched to a gene. This CDR3 has 16 amino acids. Germline CDR1 and CDR2: SNHLY and FYNNEI. CDR3 in DNA: TGTGCCAGCACGTTAGGTACCGGGACAGGGGTGACTGAAGCTTTCTTT. This encodes CASTLGTGTGVTEAFF.

This clone has a handful of counts. The chain links TRBV7-9 to TRBJ2-7; D is possibly TRBD1 (6 bases). Trimming took 5 bases from V and 0 from J, leaving 14 bases between them. Germline CDR1 reads SEHNR; CDR2 reads FQNEAQ (reference sequence). The CDR3 runs 15 residues. CDR3: CASSPPGAYSYEQYF. The CDR3 DNA reads TGTGCCAGCAGCCCTCCAGGGGCATACTCCTACGAGCAGTACTTC.

The V and J genes are TRBV2 and TRBJ2-3; TRBD2 aligns across 9 bases. Germline assignment: CDR1 SNHLY and CDR2 FYNNEI. The trim removed 7 bases at V and 1 base at J, leaving 9 bases unmatched. The CDR3 totals 16 residues. CDR3 in DNA: TGTGCCAGCACCAGAGGGGAGCGGGGGGGCACAGATACGCAGTATTTT. It translates to CASTRGERGGTDTQYF.